The T cell receptor (beta chain) described here comes from a study of blood T cells in healthy people across ages. The study, taken as a whole, reports: Any changes in expanded clonotypes were possibly confounded, as donor CMV status remained unknown. Naive T cell percentage and TCR beta diversity correlated strongly.

A second PCR of 7 to 11 cycles used a sample-barcoded 5' primer and a J-beta primer mix. All samples gave at least 3 million CDR3-containing paired-end reads. From the 5' RACE reads, TCRdb called clonotypes with MiXCR, one entry per CDR3 protein. The data contain about 1.8 million distinct CDR3 sequences, roughly 52% of them singletons. From germline, CDR1 is LNHDA and CDR2 SQIVND (reference sequence). The V end was cut by 6 bases, the J end by 3 bases, with 8 bases between. This CDR3 region has 13 residues. Concerning this clonotype: Antigen specificity is unknown.

The clonotype comes from a woman aged 40-49 years in good health. Sequenced: blood. The gene calls are TRBV19 and TRBJ2-2; D is undetermined. CDR3 DNA sequence: TGTGCCAGTAGCAAGCTATACACCGGGGAGCTGTTTTTT. This gives the protein CASSKLYTGELFF. Supplemented by reference TRBV19 and TRBJ2-2, the full variable domain reads DGGITQSPKYLFRKEGQNVTLSCEQNLNHDAMYWYRQDPGQGLRLIYYSQIVNDFQKGDIAEGYSVSREKKESFPLTVTSAQKNPTAFYLCASSKLYTGELFFGEGSRLTVL.